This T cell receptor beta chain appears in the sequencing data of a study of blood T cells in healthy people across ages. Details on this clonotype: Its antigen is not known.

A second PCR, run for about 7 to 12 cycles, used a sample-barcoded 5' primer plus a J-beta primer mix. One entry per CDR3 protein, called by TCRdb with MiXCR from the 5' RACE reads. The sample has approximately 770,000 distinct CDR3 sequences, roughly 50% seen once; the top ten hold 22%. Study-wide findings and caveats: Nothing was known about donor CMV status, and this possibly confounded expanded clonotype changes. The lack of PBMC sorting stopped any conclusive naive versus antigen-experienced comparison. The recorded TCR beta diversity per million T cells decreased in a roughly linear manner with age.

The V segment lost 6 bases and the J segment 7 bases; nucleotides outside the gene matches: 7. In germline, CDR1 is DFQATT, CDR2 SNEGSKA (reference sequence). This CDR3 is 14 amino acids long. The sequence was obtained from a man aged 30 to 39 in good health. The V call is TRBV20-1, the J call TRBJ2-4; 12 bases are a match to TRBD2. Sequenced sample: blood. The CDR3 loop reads CSAELAGGLNIQYF. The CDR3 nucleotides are TGCAGTGCCGAACTAGCGGGAGGATTGAACATTCAGTACTTC.